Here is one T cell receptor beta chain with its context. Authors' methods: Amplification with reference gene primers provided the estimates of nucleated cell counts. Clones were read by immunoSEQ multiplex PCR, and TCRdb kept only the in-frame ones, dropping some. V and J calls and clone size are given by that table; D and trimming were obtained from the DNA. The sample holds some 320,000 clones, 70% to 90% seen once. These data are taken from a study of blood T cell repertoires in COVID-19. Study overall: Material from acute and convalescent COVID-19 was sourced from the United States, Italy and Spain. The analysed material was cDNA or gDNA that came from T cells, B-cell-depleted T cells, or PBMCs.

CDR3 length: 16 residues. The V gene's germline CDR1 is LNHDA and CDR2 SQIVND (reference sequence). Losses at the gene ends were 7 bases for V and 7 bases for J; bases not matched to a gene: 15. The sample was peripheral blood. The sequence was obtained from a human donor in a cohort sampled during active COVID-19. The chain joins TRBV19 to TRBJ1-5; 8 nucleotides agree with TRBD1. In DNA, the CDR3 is TGTGCCAGTAAGTGGGGGACAGGTACGATTGGACAGCCCCAGCATTTT. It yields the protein CASKWGTGTIGQPQHF. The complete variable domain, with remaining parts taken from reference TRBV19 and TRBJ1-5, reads DGGITQSPKYLFRKEGQNVTLSCEQNLNHDAMYWYRQDPGQGLRLIYYSQIVNDFQKGDIAEGYSVSREKKESFPLTVTSAQKNPTAFYLCASKWGTGTIGQPQHFGDGTRLSIL.